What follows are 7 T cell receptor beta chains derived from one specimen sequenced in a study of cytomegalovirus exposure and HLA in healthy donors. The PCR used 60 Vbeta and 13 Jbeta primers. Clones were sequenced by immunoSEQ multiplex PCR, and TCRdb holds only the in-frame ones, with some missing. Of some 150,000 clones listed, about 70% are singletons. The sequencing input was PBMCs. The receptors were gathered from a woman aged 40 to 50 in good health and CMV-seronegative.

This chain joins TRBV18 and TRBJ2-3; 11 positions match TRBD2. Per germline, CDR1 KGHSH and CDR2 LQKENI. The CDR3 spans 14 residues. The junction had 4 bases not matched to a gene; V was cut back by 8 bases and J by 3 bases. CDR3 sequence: CASTLAGGTDTQYF. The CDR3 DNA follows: TGTGCCAGCACCCTAGCGGGGGGTACAGATACGCAGTATTTT.

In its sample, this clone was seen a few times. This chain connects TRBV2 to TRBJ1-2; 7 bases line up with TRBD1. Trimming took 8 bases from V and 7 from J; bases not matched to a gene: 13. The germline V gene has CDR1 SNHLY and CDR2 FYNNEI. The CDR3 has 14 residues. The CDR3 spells CASSQDRVSGGYTF. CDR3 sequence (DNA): TGTGCCAGCTCCCAAGACAGGGTGTCGGGTGGCTACACCTTC.

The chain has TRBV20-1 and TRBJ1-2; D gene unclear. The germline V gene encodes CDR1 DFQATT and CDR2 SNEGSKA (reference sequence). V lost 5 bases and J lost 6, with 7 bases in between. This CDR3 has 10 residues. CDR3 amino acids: CSAPNNGYTF. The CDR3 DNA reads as TGCAGTGCTCCGAACAATGGCTACACCTTC.

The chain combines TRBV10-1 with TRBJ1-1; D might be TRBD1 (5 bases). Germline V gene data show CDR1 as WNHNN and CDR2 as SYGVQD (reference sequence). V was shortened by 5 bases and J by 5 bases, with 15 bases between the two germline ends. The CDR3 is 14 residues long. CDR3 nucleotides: TGCGCCAGCAGTACCGGGACTGCAGGGACTGAAGCTTTCTTT. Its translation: CASSTGTAGTEAFF.

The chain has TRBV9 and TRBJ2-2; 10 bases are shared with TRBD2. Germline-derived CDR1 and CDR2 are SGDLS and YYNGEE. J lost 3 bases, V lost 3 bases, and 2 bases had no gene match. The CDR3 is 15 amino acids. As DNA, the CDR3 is TGTGCCAGCAGCGCAGCGGGGGGGGACACCGGGGAGCTGTTTTTT. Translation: CASSAAGGDTGELFF.

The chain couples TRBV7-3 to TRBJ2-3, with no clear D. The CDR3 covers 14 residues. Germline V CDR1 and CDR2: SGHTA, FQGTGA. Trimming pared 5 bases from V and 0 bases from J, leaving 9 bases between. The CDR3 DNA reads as TGTGCCAGCAGCCCACTCGGTAGCACAGATACGCAGTATTTT. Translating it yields CASSPLGSTDTQYF.

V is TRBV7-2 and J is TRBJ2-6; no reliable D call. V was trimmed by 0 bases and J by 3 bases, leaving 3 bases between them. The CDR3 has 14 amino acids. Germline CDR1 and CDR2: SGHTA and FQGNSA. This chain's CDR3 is CASSLAYGANVLTF. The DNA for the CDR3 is TGTGCCAGCAGCTTAGCATATGGGGCCAACGTCCTGACTTTC.